This TCR beta chain was captured by sequencing in a study of response to subunit inactivated influenza vaccine. One entry per CDR3 protein, called by TCRdb with MiXCR from the RT-PCR reads. The sample has 700,000 to 800,000 distinct CDR3 sequences, 15% to 20% seen once; the top ten hold 11%. Germline V gives CDR1 SGHRS, CDR2 YFSETQ. CDR3 length equals 15 residues. Trimming cost V 3 bases and J 1 base, with 13 bases left between them. The source of this sequence is a man over 45 who received an inactivated influenza vaccine. The starting material was PBMCs from blood, obtained roughly 5 days after vaccination. V and J are TRBV5-1 and TRBJ2-5; D is perhaps TRBD1 or TRBD2 (5 bases each). CDR3 sequence (DNA): TGCGCCAGCAGCTACTCACCGGGACCCCAAGAGACCCAGTACTTC. The encoded protein is CASSYSPGPQETQYF. The whole variable domain, remainder taken from reference TRBV5-1 and TRBJ2-5, is KAGVTQTPRYLIKTRGQQVTLSCSPISGHRSVSWYQQTPGQGLQFLFEYFSETQRNKGNFPGRFSGRQFSNSRSEMNVSTLELGDSALYLCASSYSPGPQETQYFGPGTRLLVL.